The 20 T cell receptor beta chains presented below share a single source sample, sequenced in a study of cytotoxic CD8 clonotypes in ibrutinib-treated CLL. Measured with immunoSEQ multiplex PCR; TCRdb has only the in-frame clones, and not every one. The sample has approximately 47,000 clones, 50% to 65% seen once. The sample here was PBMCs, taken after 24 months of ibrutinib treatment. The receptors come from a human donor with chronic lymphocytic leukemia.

The CDR3 is CASSWDGDTGELFF. The CDR3 region has the DNA TGCGCCAGCAGCTGGGATGGGGACACCGGGGAGCTGTTTTTT. This chain connects TRBV5-1 to TRBJ2-2; D gene uncertain. This CDR3 has 14 amino acids. The V end was cut by 3 bases, the J end by 3 bases, with 9 bases between. The germline CDR1 and CDR2 sequences are SGHRS and YFSETQ.

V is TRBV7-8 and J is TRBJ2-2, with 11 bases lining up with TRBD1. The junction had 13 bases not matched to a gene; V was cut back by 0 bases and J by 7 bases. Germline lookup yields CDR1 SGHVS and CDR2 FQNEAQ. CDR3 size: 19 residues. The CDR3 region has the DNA TGTGCCAGCAGCTTAGCGTATCCCGGGACAGGGGGTTTTGACGGGGAGCTGTTTTTT. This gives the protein CASSLAYPGTGGFDGELFF.

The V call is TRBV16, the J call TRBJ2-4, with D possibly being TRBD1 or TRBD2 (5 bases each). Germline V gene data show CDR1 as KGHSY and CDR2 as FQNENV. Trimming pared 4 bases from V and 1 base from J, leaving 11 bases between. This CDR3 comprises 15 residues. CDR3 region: CASSPRGAAKNIQYF. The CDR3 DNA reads TGTGCCAGCAGCCCCCGAGGGGCGGCCAAAAACATTCAGTACTTC.

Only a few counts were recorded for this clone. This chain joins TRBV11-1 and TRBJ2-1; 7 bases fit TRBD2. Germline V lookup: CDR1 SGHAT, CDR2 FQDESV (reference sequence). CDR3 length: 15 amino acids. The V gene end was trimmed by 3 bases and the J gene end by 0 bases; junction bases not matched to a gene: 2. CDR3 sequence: CASSFGLDSYNEQFF. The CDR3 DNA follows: TGTGCCAGCAGCTTTGGACTAGACTCCTACAATGAGCAGTTCTTC.

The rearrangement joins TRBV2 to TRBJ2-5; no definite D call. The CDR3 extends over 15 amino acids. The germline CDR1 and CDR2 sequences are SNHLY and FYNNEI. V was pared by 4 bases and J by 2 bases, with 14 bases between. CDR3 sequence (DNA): TGTGCCAGCAGTGCTCTTTGGGCCAGTCAAGAGACCCAGTACTTC. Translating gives CASSALWASQETQYF.

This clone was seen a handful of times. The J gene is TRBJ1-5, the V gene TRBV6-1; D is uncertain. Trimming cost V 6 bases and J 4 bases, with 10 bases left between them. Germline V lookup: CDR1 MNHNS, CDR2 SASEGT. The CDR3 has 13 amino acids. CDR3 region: CASRGTSNQPQHF. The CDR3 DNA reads TGTGCCAGCAGAGGTACGTCGAATCAGCCCCAGCATTTT.

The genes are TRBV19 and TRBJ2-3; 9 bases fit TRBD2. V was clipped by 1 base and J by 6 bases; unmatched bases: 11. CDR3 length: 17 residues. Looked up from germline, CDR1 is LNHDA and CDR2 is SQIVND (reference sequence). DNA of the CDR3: TGTGCCAGTAGTATAGGTGAGACTAGCGGTCAAGTCGATACGCAGTATTTT. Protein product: CASSIGETSGQVDTQYF. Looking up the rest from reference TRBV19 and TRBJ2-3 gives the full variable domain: DGGITQSPKYLFRKEGQNVTLSCEQNLNHDAMYWYRQDPGQGLRLIYYSQIVNDFQKGDIAEGYSVSREKKESFPLTVTSAQKNPTAFYLCASSIGETSGQVDTQYFGPGTRLTVL.

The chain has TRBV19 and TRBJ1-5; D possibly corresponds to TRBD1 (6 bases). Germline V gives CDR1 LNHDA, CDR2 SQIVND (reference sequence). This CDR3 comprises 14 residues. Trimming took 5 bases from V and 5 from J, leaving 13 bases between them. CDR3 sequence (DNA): TGTGCCAGTAGTGGGGGGGCGGGTGATCAGCCCCAGCATTTT. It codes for CASSGGAGDQPQHF. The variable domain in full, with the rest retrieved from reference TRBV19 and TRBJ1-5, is DGGITQSPKYLFRKEGQNVTLSCEQNLNHDAMYWYRQDPGQGLRLIYYSQIVNDFQKGDIAEGYSVSREKKESFPLTVTSAQKNPTAFYLCASSGGAGDQPQHFGDGTRLSIL.

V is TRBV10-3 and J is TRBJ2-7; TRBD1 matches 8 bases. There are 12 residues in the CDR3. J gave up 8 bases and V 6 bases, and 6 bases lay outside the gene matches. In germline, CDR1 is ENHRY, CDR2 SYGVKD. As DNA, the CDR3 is TGTGCCATCAGCGGACAGGGTAAGAAGCAGTACTTC. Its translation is CAISGQGKKQYF.

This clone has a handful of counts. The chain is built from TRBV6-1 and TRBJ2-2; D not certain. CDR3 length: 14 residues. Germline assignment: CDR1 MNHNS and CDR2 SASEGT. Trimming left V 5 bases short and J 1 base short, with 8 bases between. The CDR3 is CASSPGLNTGELFF. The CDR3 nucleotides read TGTGCCAGCAGTCCGGGTCTGAACACCGGGGAGCTGTTTTTT.

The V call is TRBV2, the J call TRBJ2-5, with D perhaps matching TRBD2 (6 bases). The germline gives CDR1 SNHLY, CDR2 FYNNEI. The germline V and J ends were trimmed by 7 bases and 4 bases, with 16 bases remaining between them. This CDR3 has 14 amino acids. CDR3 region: CASKEGLGGETQYF. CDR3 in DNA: TGTGCCAGCAAGGAGGGACTGGGGGGAGAGACCCAGTACTTC.

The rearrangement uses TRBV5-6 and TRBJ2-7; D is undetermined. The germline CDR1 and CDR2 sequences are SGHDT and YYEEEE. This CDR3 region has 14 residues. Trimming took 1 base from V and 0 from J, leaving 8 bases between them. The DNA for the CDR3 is TGTGCCAGCAGCTTGACCCCAGGCTCCTACGAGCAGTACTTC. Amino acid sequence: CASSLTPGSYEQYF.

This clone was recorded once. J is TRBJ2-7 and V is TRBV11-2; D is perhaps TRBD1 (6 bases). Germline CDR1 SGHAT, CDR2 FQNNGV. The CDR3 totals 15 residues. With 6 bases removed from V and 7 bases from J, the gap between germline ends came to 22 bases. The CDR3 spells CASRADPTGPGEQYF. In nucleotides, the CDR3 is TGTGCCAGCAGGGCAGACCCGACAGGTCCTGGGGAGCAGTACTTC.

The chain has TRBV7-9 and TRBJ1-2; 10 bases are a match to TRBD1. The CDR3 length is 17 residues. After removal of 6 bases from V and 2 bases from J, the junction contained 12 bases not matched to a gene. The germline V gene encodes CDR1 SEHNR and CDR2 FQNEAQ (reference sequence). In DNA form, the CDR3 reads TGTGCCAGCAGTTCCATGACAGGGGGCCGGGGGAACTATGGCTACACCTTC. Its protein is CASSSMTGGRGNYGYTF.

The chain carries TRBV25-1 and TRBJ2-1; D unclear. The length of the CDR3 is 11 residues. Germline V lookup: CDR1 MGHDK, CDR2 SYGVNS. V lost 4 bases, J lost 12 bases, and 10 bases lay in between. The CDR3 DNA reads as TGTGCCAGCAGTGCCCAGTTCGGGCAGTTCTTC. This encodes CASSAQFGQFF.

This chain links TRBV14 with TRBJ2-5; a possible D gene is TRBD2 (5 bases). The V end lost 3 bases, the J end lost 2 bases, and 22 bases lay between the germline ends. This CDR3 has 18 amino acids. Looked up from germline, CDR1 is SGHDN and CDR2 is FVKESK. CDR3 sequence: CASSHGQVARSGQETQYF. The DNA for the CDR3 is TGTGCCAGCAGCCATGGGCAGGTGGCCCGCTCGGGACAAGAGACCCAGTACTTC.

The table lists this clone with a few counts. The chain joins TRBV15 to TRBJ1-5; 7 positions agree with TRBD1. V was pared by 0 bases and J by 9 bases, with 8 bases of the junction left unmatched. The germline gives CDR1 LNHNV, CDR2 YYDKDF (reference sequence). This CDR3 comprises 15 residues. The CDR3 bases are TGTGCCACCAGCAGAGATGGACAGGCCCCCCGGCCCCAGCATTTT. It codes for CATSRDGQAPRPQHF.

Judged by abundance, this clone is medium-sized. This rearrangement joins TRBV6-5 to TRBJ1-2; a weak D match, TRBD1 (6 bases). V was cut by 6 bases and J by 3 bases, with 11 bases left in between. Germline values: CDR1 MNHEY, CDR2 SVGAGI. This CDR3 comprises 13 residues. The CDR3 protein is CASSNGQYYGYTF. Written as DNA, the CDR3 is TGTGCCAGCAGCAACGGACAGTACTATGGCTACACCTTC.

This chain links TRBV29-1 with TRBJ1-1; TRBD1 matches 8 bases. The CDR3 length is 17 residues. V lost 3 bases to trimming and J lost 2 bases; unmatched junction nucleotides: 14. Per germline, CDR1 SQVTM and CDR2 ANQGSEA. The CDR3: CSVEFPDRVRQNTEAFF. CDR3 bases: TGCAGCGTTGAGTTCCCGGACAGGGTAAGACAAAACACTGAAGCTTTCTTT.

The chain's CDR3 is CASSKHLNTEAFF. The CDR3 DNA reads as TGTGCCAGCAGTAAACACTTGAACACTGAAGCTTTCTTT. The rearrangement uses TRBV6-5 and TRBJ1-1, with unresolved D. The germline V and J ends were trimmed by 5 bases and 0 bases, with 7 bases remaining between them. The CDR3 covers 13 residues. CDR1 and CDR2 from the germline V gene are MNHEY and SVGAGI.